Below are 14 T cell receptor beta chains sequenced from a single sample in a study of blood T cells in healthy people across ages (dated by TCRdb to about 2015). Library construction relied on 5' RACE. The sample was run on an Illumina HiSeq 2500. A second PCR of about 6 to 11 cycles was performed with a sample-barcoded 5' primer and a J-beta primer mix. Starting from the raw public reads, TCRdb applied fastp trimming at Q25, assembled clones with MiXCR and retained in-frame beta chains. Each CDR3 protein appears once, grouped with its most common genes and DNA. This sample holds around 820,000 distinct CDR3 sequences; roughly 25% were observed only once. The ten largest clones add up to approximately 4% of the sample. These sequences were also reported in another study, on T cells of mothers and their children.

Sequencing input: blood. The source is a boy aged 10-17 years in good health.

The J gene is TRBJ1-4, the V gene TRBV15, with D perhaps TRBD1 (5 bases). There are 15 residues in the CDR3. The V and J ends lost 3 bases and 4 bases respectively, with 12 bases between them. Germline CDR1 LNHNV, CDR2 YYDKDF (reference sequence). CDR3 sequence reads: CATSSSRGGNEKLFF. CDR3 DNA sequence: TGTGCCACCAGCAGTAGTAGGGGCGGTAATGAAAAACTGTTTTTT.

Concerning this clonotype: A much larger clone sits a single nucleotide away, making a read error possible. V is TRBV29-1 and J is TRBJ1-1; D gene ambiguous. Germline V gene data show CDR1 as SQVTM and CDR2 as ANQGSEA. This CDR3 region has 11 residues. Deletions cut 1 base from V and 4 bases from J, with 4 bases between. CDR3 coding DNA: TGCAGCGTTGAAGGGCCCACTGAAGCTTTCTTT. It translates to CSVEGPTEAFF.

This clonotype was detected only a few times. CDR3 nucleotide sequence: TGTGCCAGCAGTCGACTAGCGGGGGCGACCTACAATGAGCAGTTCTTC. Protein sequence: CASSRLAGATYNEQFF. The chain joins TRBV28 to TRBJ2-1; 12 bases line up with TRBD2. CDR3 length equals 16 residues. Germline CDR1 reads MDHEN; CDR2 reads SYDVKM. V was clipped by 5 bases and J by 2 bases; unmatched bases: 4. Full variable domain (outside the CDR3, taken from reference TRBV28 and TRBJ2-1): DVKVTQSSRYLVKRTGEKVFLECVQDMDHENMFWYRQDPGLGLRLIYFSYDVKMKEKGDIPEGYSVSREKKERFSLILESASTNQTSMYLCASSRLAGATYNEQFFGPGTRLTVL.

The chain recombines TRBV3-1 with TRBJ2-1; unclear D gene. CDR1 is LGHDT and CDR2 is YNNKEL in the germline V gene (reference sequence). The CDR3 runs 14 residues. Trimming took 1 base from V and 8 from J, leaving 12 bases between them. The CDR3 sequence: CASSQASNAYEQFF. The CDR3 bases are TGTGCCAGCAGCCAAGCATCAAACGCCTATGAGCAGTTCTTC.

The chain has TRBV15 and TRBJ1-6; TRBD1 matches 8 bases. The CDR3 is 15 residues long. Germline CDR1 reads LNHNV; CDR2 reads YYDKDF (reference sequence). Trimming cost V 0 bases and J 11 bases; bases outside gene matches: 6. CDR3 loop: CATSRDIRTGPPLHF. The CDR3 region has the DNA TGTGCCACCAGCAGAGATATACGGACAGGGCCACCCCTCCACTTT.

This clonotype came up once. The rearrangement uses TRBV7-2 and TRBJ2-2; possibly TRBD1 for D (6 bases). V lost 3 bases and J lost 6, with 14 bases in between. The CDR3 length is 15 residues. Germline V gene data show CDR1 as SGHTA and CDR2 as FQGNSA. CDR3 nucleotide sequence: TGTGCCAGCAGCTTCCAGGGGCATATGGCCGGGGAGCTGTTTTTT. This translates into CASSFQGHMAGELFF.

Only a few counts were recorded for this clonotype. The V call is TRBV7-9, the J call TRBJ2-5; D is tentatively TRBD1 or TRBD2 (5 bases each). The assigned J gene may be wrong: the sequence end matches TRBJ2-1 better. This CDR3 is built from 15 residues. The germline V gene encodes CDR1 SEHNR and CDR2 FQNEAQ (reference sequence). The DNA of the CDR3 is TGTGCCAGCAGCACCGGGACCGGCGCCAACAATGAGCAGTTCTTC. It translates to CASSTGTGANNEQFF.

V is TRBV20-1 and J is TRBJ2-6; the D is unclear. The length of the CDR3 is 13 residues. Germline CDR1 is DFQATT and CDR2 is SNEGSKA (reference sequence). V lost 0 bases to trimming and J lost 5 bases, with 5 bases between them. In DNA, the CDR3 is TGCAGTGCTAGAGACGACAGGGCCAACGTCCTGACTTTC. Translating gives CSARDDRANVLTF.

This chain joins TRBV4-3 and TRBJ1-6, with D unclear. The CDR3 is 16 residues long. Germline loops: CDR1 LGHNA, CDR2 YSLEER. With 5 bases removed from V and 6 bases from J, the gap between germline ends came to 17 bases. The CDR3 reads CASSYGRTLSNSPLHF. The CDR3 DNA follows: TGCGCCAGCAGCTACGGACGGACCCTTTCTAATTCACCCCTCCACTTT.

This clonotype was observed a few times. The rearrangement uses TRBV5-1 and TRBJ2-5; TRBD1 matches at 7 bases. CDR1 SGHRS and CDR2 YFSETQ come from the germline V gene. The CDR3 has 16 residues. Losses at the gene ends were 2 bases for V and 1 base for J; bases not matched to a gene: 8. The CDR3 DNA sequence: TGCGCCAGCAGCTTACCGACAGGGACCTCCCAAGAGACCCAGTACTTC. It codes for CASSLPTGTSQETQYF.

This clonotype has only a few counts. CDR3 region: CATSRDRIAGGTQYF. Here the CDR3 DNA reads TGTGCCACCAGCAGAGATCGTATAGCGGGGGGTACGCAGTATTTT. J is TRBJ2-3 and V is TRBV15; 10 bases line up with TRBD2. Germline trimming cut 0 bases from V and 8 bases from J; bases unmatched to any gene: 5. CDR1 and CDR2 from the germline V gene are LNHNV and YYDKDF (reference sequence). CDR3 length equals 15 residues.

This clonotype was recorded a few times. The V call is TRBV20-1, the J call TRBJ2-1; tentatively, D is TRBD2 (5 bases). Germline loops: CDR1 DFQATT, CDR2 SNEGSKA (reference sequence). This CDR3 has 13 amino acids. Trimming pared 4 bases from V and 5 bases from J, leaving 12 bases between. The CDR3 region has the DNA TGCAGTGCTATGCAGGACGGGGACAATGAGCAGTTCTTC. Translation: CSAMQDGDNEQFF.

The chain has TRBV4-2 and TRBJ1-2, with D unresolved. V shed 5 bases and J shed 4 bases, with 20 bases lying between them. Per the germline V gene, CDR1 is LGHNA and CDR2 is YNFKEQ. The CDR3 is 16 residues long. The CDR3 region has the DNA TGTGCCAGCAGCGTGGGGTGGACCACTGAGGCCTATGGCTACACCTTC. Translating gives CASSVGWTTEAYGYTF.

The rearrangement joins TRBV3-1 to TRBJ1-1; D not resolved. Germline loops: CDR1 LGHDT, CDR2 YNNKEL (reference sequence). The CDR3 sequence is 14 residues long. Trimming shortened V by 6 bases and J by 4 bases, and 15 bases separated the two germline ends. This CDR3 is CASRTNTGITEAFF. In DNA, the CDR3 is TGTGCCAGCAGAACAAACACGGGTATCACTGAAGCTTTCTTT.